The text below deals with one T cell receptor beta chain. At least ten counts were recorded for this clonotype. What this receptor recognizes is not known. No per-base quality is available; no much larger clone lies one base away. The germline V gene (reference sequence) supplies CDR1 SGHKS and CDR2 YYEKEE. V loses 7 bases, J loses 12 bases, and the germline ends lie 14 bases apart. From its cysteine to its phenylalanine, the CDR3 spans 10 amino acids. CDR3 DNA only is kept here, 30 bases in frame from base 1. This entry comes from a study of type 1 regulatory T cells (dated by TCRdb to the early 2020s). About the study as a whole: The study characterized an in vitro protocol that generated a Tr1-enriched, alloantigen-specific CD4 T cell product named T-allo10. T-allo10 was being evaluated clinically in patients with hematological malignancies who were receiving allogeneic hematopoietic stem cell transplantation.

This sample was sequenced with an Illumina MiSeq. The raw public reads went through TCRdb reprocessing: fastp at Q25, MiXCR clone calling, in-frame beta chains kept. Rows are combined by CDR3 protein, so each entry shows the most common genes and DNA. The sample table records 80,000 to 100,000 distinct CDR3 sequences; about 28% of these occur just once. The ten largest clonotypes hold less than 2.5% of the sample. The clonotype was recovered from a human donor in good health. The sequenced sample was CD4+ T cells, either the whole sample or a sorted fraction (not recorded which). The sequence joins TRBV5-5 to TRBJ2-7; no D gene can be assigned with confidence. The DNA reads TGTGCCAGCGGGGATTGGGAACCGTACTTC. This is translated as CASGDWEPYF.